This TCR beta chain is drawn from a study of cytomegalovirus exposure and HLA in healthy donors. The validation cohort, a group of 130 or so subjects, included the donors and was separate from the approximately 650-subject first cohort. The repertoire was sequenced with immunoSEQ multiplex PCR; TCRdb's copy has only in-frame clones and lacks some. The sample carries around 150,000 clones, around 96% recorded once. With V trimmed by 5 bases and J by 4 bases, 8 bases remained unmatched. Germline V gene sequence: CDR1 SGHTA, CDR2 FQGTGA. CDR3 length equals 15 residues. The clonotype originates from a woman between 18 and 30 years old in good health and CMV-seronegative. This chain links TRBV7-3 with TRBJ1-2, with 9 bases that match TRBD1. The sequencing input was PBMCs. CDR3: CASSLAPGQGYGYTF. The CDR3 bases are TGTGCCAGCAGCCTCGCTCCGGGACAGGGCTATGGCTACACCTTC.